This T cell receptor (beta chain) is from a study of T cell repertoires in cytomegalovirus infection. Study as a whole: Based on public TCR beta signatures, there were indications of CMV infection and of a matching HLA type. Notes on the study in general: Carriers of CMV and the relevant HLA type were discriminated by public TCR beta frequency. Dominating the ex vivo response were HLA-C-restricted CMV-specific TCR beta clonotypes.

The CDR3 is made up of 16 amino acids. V gave up 5 bases and J gave up 6 bases, with 20 bases separating them. Germline V lookup: CDR1 SEHNR, CDR2 FQNEAQ (reference sequence). Many counts were recorded for this clonotype. What it recognizes is unknown. Using its own MiXCR run on the reads, TCRdb lists one record per CDR3 protein. The table has about 740,000 distinct CDR3 sequences, less than 40% seen once. The sequence came from a human donor in good health (CMV status not recorded). Some clones in this sample may be carry-over from other donors' samples. Sequenced sample: PBMCs. The chain employs TRBV7-9 and TRBJ2-1, with a tentative D call TRBD1 (7 bases). The CDR3 bases are TGTGCCAGCAGCCCACTCGGACAGGAGGGGTCCAATGAGCAGTTCTTC. It yields the protein CASSPLGQEGSNEQFF. The full variable domain, its missing parts supplied by reference TRBV7-9 and TRBJ2-1, is DTGVSQNPRHKITKRGQNVTFRCDPISEHNRLYWYRQTLGQGPEFLTYFQNEAQLEKSRLLSDRFSAERPKGSFSTLEIQRTEQGDSAMYLCASSPLGQEGSNEQFFGPGTRLTVL.